A single sample gave rise to the 18 T cell receptor beta chains below, sequenced in a study of sequential checkpoint blockade in melanoma. Clones were sequenced by immunoSEQ multiplex PCR, and TCRdb holds only the in-frame ones, with some missing. The table lists about 2,000 clones, about 22% of them singletons. Treatment meaning: randomized to nivolumab then ipilimumab (arm A) or the reverse (arm B). The starting material was tumor tissue (inferred from file names), obtained from a patient given nivolumab and ipilimumab in sequence. The receptors originated from a human donor with melanoma.

The genes are TRBV1 and TRBJ2-7. TRBV1 is classified as a pseudogene. The CDR3 runs 14 residues. The CDR3 nucleotides are TGCGCCAGCAGCCAACTCGGCAGATTCTACGAGCAGTACTTC. This encodes CASSQLGRFYEQYF.

By share, this clone ranks as large (0.1 to 1%). The genes are TRBV11-3 and TRBJ1-2; D not certain. Trimming removed 3 bases at V and 8 bases at J, with 19 bases between. The germline V gene has CDR1 SGHNT and CDR2 YENEEA. CDR3 length equals 15 residues. CDR3 sequence: CASSFTVGPRYGYTF. For the CDR3, the DNA is TGTGCCAGCAGCTTTACTGTCGGCCCAAGATACGGCTACACCTTC.

This rearrangement joins TRBV19 to TRBJ1-5; the match to TRBD1 covers 10 bases. V trimming: 7 bases; J trimming: 3 bases; junction bases outside the gene matches: 9. From germline, CDR1 is LNHDA and CDR2 SQIVND (reference sequence). CDR3 length equals 16 residues. The CDR3 protein is CASNLQGTGANQPQHF. The DNA of the CDR3 is TGTGCCAGTAATCTACAGGGGACAGGGGCCAATCAGCCCCAGCATTTT. Using reference TRBV19 and TRBJ1-5 for the parts outside the CDR3, the full variable domain is DGGITQSPKYLFRKEGQNVTLSCEQNLNHDAMYWYRQDPGQGLRLIYYSQIVNDFQKGDIAEGYSVSREKKESFPLTVTSAQKNPTAFYLCASNLQGTGANQPQHFGDGTRLSIL.

This clone was seen a handful of times. J is TRBJ2-1 and V is TRBV6-8, with 9 positions matching TRBD2. From germline, CDR1 is MNHGY and CDR2 SAAAGT. This CDR3 contains 16 residues. Trimming cost V 2 bases and J 5 bases; bases outside gene matches: 7. CDR3 DNA sequence: TGTGCCAGCAGTTACGAGGCTAGCGGGGTTGACAATGAGCAGTTCTTC. This codes for CASSYEASGVDNEQFF.

About this clone: The junction does not match germline at one end; this may be a read error. The chain is built from TRBV7-1 and TRBJ2-2; D might be TRBD1 (6 bases). TRBV7-1 is sorted into the ORF group, with uncertain function. The CDR3 loop spans 13 amino acids. CDR3 sequence reads: CASSRDNSGELFF. In DNA form, the CDR3 reads TGTGCCAGCAGCCGGGACAACAGCGGGGAGCTGTTTTTT.

This clone is medium-sized within its sample. The chain links TRBV11-3 to TRBJ1-2; the D gene is possibly TRBD1 (5 bases). This CDR3 has 14 residues. Germline CDR1 SGHNT, CDR2 YENEEA. Trimming stripped 2 bases from V and 0 bases from J, with 7 bases between. In nucleotides, the CDR3 is TGTGCCAGCAGCTTATTGACAGCTAACTATGGCTACACCTTC. The encoded protein is CASSLLTANYGYTF.

This clone was counted many times. The V and J genes are TRBV7-5 and TRBJ2-3; the table's D call TRBD1 went unverified against the DNA. TRBV7-5 corresponds to a pseudogene. The CDR3 is made up of 19 amino acids. The CDR3 region has the DNA TGTGCCAGCAGCTTATTCTTCAGGGGGCTGTTCTCCGGAGGGGATACGCAGTATTTT. Amino acid sequence: CASSLFFRGLFSGGDTQYF.

The sample holds a few counts of this clone. The chain uses TRBV9 and TRBJ2-7; D is possibly TRBD1 (5 bases). Germline V gene sequence: CDR1 SGDLS, CDR2 YYNGEE. The CDR3 is made up of 14 amino acids. V shed 0 bases and J shed 5 bases, with 12 bases lying between them. DNA of the CDR3: TGTGCCAGCAGCGTAGTCCCAGGGAACCACGAGCAGTACTTC. This gives the protein CASSVVPGNHEQYF.

The V and J genes are TRBV19 and TRBJ1-1; TRBD1 might be the D (5 bases). Trimming took 5 bases from V and 0 from J, leaving 19 bases between them. Germline-derived CDR1 and CDR2 are LNHDA and SQIVND (reference sequence). The CDR3 contains 17 residues. The CDR3 DNA follows: TGTGCCAGTAGTGGTGTCAGGGTCTTAGGGATGAACACTGAAGCTTTCTTT. This sequence encodes CASSGVRVLGMNTEAFF.

This clone was picked up a small number of times. The chain couples TRBV9 to TRBJ2-1, with 11 positions matching TRBD2. This CDR3 comprises 18 residues. Per the germline V gene, CDR1 is SGDLS and CDR2 is YYNGEE. Trimming at V came to 0 bases and at J to 3 bases, leaving 8 bases not matched to a gene. The CDR3 loop reads CASSVGLAGGPDYNEQFF. CDR3 coding DNA: TGTGCCAGCAGCGTAGGGCTAGCGGGGGGCCCCGACTACAATGAGCAGTTCTTC.

This clone is termed medium-sized. The CDR3 coding sequence is TGTGCCAGCAGTCCCCTGGGGGAATACTACGAGCAGTACTTC. Encoded protein: CASSPLGEYYEQYF. The rearrangement links TRBV6-8 to TRBJ2-7, with D perhaps matching TRBD1 or TRBD2 (5 bases each). The CDR3 has 14 amino acids. CDR1 and CDR2 (germline): MNHGY, SAAAGT. V lost 5 bases to trimming and J lost 3 bases, with 14 bases between them.

J is TRBJ2-7 and V is TRBV18; 7 nucleotides match TRBD2. The CDR3 is 14 amino acids. In germline, CDR1 is KGHSH, CDR2 LQKENI. The J segment lost 0 bases and the V segment lost 6 bases, leaving 5 bases of the junction unmatched. The CDR3 coding sequence is TGTGCCAGCTCCCCGCGGGAGAGCTCCTACGAGCAGTACTTC. This gives the protein CASSPRESSYEQYF.

This clone counts as medium-sized. V is TRBV6-8 and J is TRBJ1-6, with D possibly matching TRBD1 (5 bases). V was shortened by 7 bases and J by 14 bases, with 24 bases between the two germline ends. The CDR3 sequence is 15 residues long. The germline gives CDR1 MNHGY, CDR2 SAAAGT. DNA of the CDR3: TGTGCCAGCACCCTCGGGCGGCTCGGGGGTTCCGCCCTCCACTTT. Its protein is CASTLGRLGGSALHF.

This clone was picked up a small number of times. The chain recombines TRBV7-6 with TRBJ2-7; TRBD1 matches 10 bases. This CDR3 is built from 15 residues. Germline V CDR1 and CDR2: SGHVS, FNYEAQ. The V segment lost 3 bases and the J segment 4 bases; nucleotides outside the gene matches: 6. The CDR3 DNA reads as TGTGCCAGCAGCTTGACCCCGGGACAGGGGTACGAGCAGTACTTC. Its protein is CASSLTPGQGYEQYF.

A few counts support this clone. The CDR3 spells CASSLSTRDETQYF. CDR3 sequence (DNA): TGTGCCAGCAGTCTATCGACTAGGGACGAGACCCAGTACTTC. V and J are TRBV2 and TRBJ2-5; possibly TRBD2 for D (6 bases). This CDR3 is 14 amino acids long. CDR1 is SNHLY and CDR2 is FYNNEI in the germline V gene. The V end was cut by 5 bases, the J end by 5 bases, with 15 bases between.

This chain links TRBV5-1 with TRBJ1-4; D possibly corresponds to TRBD1 (6 bases). V lost 5 bases to trimming and J lost 4 bases, with 12 bases between them. CDR3 size: 14 residues. The germline CDR1 and CDR2 sequences are SGHRS and YFSETQ. The CDR3 reads CASRSGGSNEKLFF. The CDR3 DNA is TGCGCCAGCAGGAGTGGGGGCAGTAATGAAAAACTGTTTTTT.

In this sample, this clone turned up a few times. The chain recombines TRBV6-8 with TRBJ2-2; D is perhaps TRBD2 (5 bases). CDR3 length equals 16 residues. Germline CDR1 reads MNHGY; CDR2 reads SAAAGT. Trimming stripped 7 bases from V and 4 bases from J, with 19 bases between. The DNA for the CDR3 is TGTGCCAGCAATCCGAACGGACCACGGGGCACCGGGGAGCTGTTTTTT. This codes for CASNPNGPRGTGELFF.

This clone was counted once. This chain links TRBV29-1 with TRBJ1-2, with 9 bases identical to TRBD1. The CDR3 loop spans 12 amino acids. V was clipped by 3 bases and J by 6 bases; unmatched bases: 2. The V gene's germline CDR1 is SQVTM and CDR2 ANQGSEA. The CDR3: CSVDTGGNGYTF. As DNA, the CDR3 is TGCAGCGTTGATACAGGGGGCAATGGCTACACCTTC. The full variable domain, its missing parts supplied by reference TRBV29-1 and TRBJ1-2, is SAVISQKPSRDICQRGTSLTIQCQVDSQVTMMFWYRQQPGQSLTLIATANQGSEATYESGFVIDKFPISRPNLTFSTLTVSNMSPEDSSIYLCSVDTGGNGYTFGSGTRLTVV.